This TCR beta chain originates from a study of cytomegalovirus exposure and HLA in healthy donors. J lost 0 bases, V lost 3 bases, and 10 bases had no gene match. The CDR3 has 17 residues. The germline gives CDR1 LGHNA, CDR2 YNFKEQ. PCR involved 60 Vbeta and 13 Jbeta primers. Clones were sequenced by immunoSEQ multiplex PCR, and TCRdb holds only the in-frame ones, with some missing. The table has over 150,000 clones, around 65% seen once. This rearrangement joins TRBV4-2 to TRBJ1-2; 7 positions agree with TRBD1. Sequenced: PBMCs. The receptor comes from a woman aged 40 to 50 in good health and CMV-seropositive. This CDR3 reads CASSQLGGQIANYGYTF. The DNA of the CDR3 is TGTGCCAGCAGCCAGCTTGGGGGACAGATAGCTAACTATGGCTACACCTTC.